Presented here are 28 T cell receptor beta chains from one specimen sequenced in a study of chemoradiotherapy in HPV16-positive cancers. The data were produced by immunoSEQ multiplex PCR, yet TCRdb's version contains in-frame clones alone and is incomplete. The sample has approximately 10,000 clones, around 81% seen once. Sequences were derived from blood, sampled from a patient who underwent chemoradiotherapy. The receptor set was obtained from a human donor with HPV-associated anogenital cancer.

This clone was counted only a few times. The chain couples TRBV2 to TRBJ1-5; 8 nucleotides agree with TRBD1. The CDR3 is 13 residues long. The V gene's germline CDR1 is SNHLY and CDR2 FYNNEI. V was pared by 7 bases and J by 5 bases, with 4 bases of the junction left unmatched. The CDR3 region has the DNA TGTGCCAGCAATCCGACAGGGGATCAGCCCCAGCATTTT. Its translation: CASNPTGDQPQHF.

This clone was picked up a small number of times. The V call is TRBV4-3, the J call TRBJ1-1; 10 bases match TRBD1. V was clipped by 0 bases and J by 5 bases; unmatched bases: 15. The CDR3 has 19 amino acids. Germline lookup yields CDR1 LGHNA and CDR2 YSLEER. The CDR3 DNA is TGCGCCAGCAGCCAAGATCCCCCGTTGACAGGGGGCGGTTTGACTGAAGCTTTCTTT. Its translation: CASSQDPPLTGGGLTEAFF.

The V and J genes are TRBV10-1 and TRBJ2-4; no reliable D call. The CDR3 extends over 10 amino acids. V lost 3 bases to trimming and J lost 13 bases, with 7 bases between them. Per germline, CDR1 WNHNN and CDR2 SYGVQD (reference sequence). The CDR3 spells CASSDGAQYF. The CDR3 coding sequence is TGCGCCAGCAGTGACGGTGCCCAGTACTTC.

The chain is built from TRBV7-3 and TRBJ2-5, with no clear D. The CDR3 is made up of 15 amino acids. Germline loops: CDR1 SGHTA, CDR2 FQGTGA. Deletions cut 1 base from V and 3 bases from J, with 12 bases between. The CDR3 DNA reads TGTGCCAGCAGCTTAAGTGGCAGCCTAAAAGAGACCCAGTACTTC. It yields the protein CASSLSGSLKETQYF.

This rearrangement joins TRBV5-5 to TRBJ2-3; 10 bases match TRBD2. V dropped 0 bases and J dropped 2; count of bases not matched to a gene: 6. This CDR3 comprises 17 residues. The germline V gene encodes CDR1 SGHKS and CDR2 YYEKEE (reference sequence). The DNA for the CDR3 is TGTGCCAGCAGCTTGGTCAGCGGGGGGGCCAACACAGATACGCAGTATTTT. Encoded protein: CASSLVSGGANTDTQYF.

The chain has TRBV18 and TRBJ1-4; the match to TRBD1 covers 7 bases. Germline V gene sequence: CDR1 KGHSH, CDR2 LQKENI. V shed 3 bases, J shed 4 bases, and the junction held 8 bases outside the gene matches. This CDR3 contains 16 residues. CDR3 bases: TGTGCCAGCTCACCCGGAAAGACAGGGCTTAATGAAAAACTGTTTTTT. Amino acid sequence: CASSPGKTGLNEKLFF.

About this clone itself: One end of the junction varies from germline; a read error may be responsible. The chain links TRBV7-9 to TRBJ1-2; D is undetermined. The germline V gene has CDR1 SEHNR and CDR2 FQNEAQ (reference sequence). The CDR3 length is 12 residues. As DNA, the CDR3 is TGTGCCAGCAGCCCAGCTCAGGCTCCCACCGCCTTC. Translating it yields CASSPAQAPTAF. The full variable domain, completed using reference TRBV7-9 and TRBJ1-2, is DTGVSQNPRHKITKRGQNVTFRCDPISEHNRLYWYRQTLGQGPEFLTYFQNEAQLEKSRLLSDRFSAERPKGSFSTLEIQRTEQGDSAMYLCASSPAQAPTAFGSGTRLTVV.

The V and J genes are TRBV11-2 and TRBJ2-3; 11 bases line up with TRBD2. This CDR3 is built from 16 residues. After removal of 2 bases from V and 2 bases from J, the junction contained 3 bases not matched to a gene. Germline loops: CDR1 SGHAT, CDR2 FQNNGV. CDR3 coding DNA: TGTGCCAGCAGCTTACTGACTAGCGGGGTCACAGATACGCAGTATTTT. This sequence encodes CASSLLTSGVTDTQYF.

The chain joins TRBV9 to TRBJ1-1, with 8 bases aligning to TRBD1. V shed 0 bases, J shed 0 bases, and the junction held 7 bases outside the gene matches. CDR3 length: 17 residues. Germline V CDR1 and CDR2: SGDLS, YYNGEE. CDR3 sequence (DNA): TGTGCCAGCAGCGTAGATCCCACAGGGGGGATGAACACTGAAGCTTTCTTT. Amino acids: CASSVDPTGGMNTEAFF.

The chain uses TRBV19 and TRBJ1-1; 10 positions agree with TRBD1. CDR1 is LNHDA, CDR2 SQIVND, per germline (reference sequence). There are 16 residues in the CDR3. After removal of 4 bases from V and 12 bases from J, the junction contained 17 bases not matched to a gene. In nucleotides, the CDR3 is TGTGCCAGTAGTAGGGCCCGGGACAGGGGAATGCTGAAAACTTTCTTT. Its translation: CASSRARDRGMLKTFF.

DNA for the CDR3: TGTGCCAGTTCTCAAAGCACCGAGAACACCGGGGAGCTGTTTTTT. Translated: CASSQSTENTGELFF. This chain uses TRBV6-4 with TRBJ2-2; D gene uncertain. This CDR3 region has 15 residues. CDR1 and CDR2 (germline): MRHNA, SNTAGT. Between the trimmed V and J ends, which lost 9 bases and 1 base, there was a span of 15 bases.

This chain uses TRBV19 with TRBJ2-7; tentative D call: TRBD1 (5 bases). There are 14 residues in the CDR3. In germline, CDR1 is LNHDA, CDR2 SQIVND (reference sequence). The V gene lost 4 bases and the J gene lost 6 bases, with 16 bases spanning the gap. The CDR3 loop reads CASSKSRVVREQYF. The CDR3 DNA reads TGTGCCAGTAGTAAGTCCAGGGTCGTACGCGAGCAGTACTTC.

V and J are TRBV28 and TRBJ2-7, with D perhaps TRBD1 (6 bases). This CDR3 comprises 15 residues. CDR1 is MDHEN, CDR2 SYDVKM, per germline. V was shortened by 3 bases and J by 0 bases, with 12 bases between the two germline ends. CDR3 amino acids: CASSLYRAPSYEQYF. DNA of the CDR3: TGTGCCAGCAGTTTGTACAGGGCTCCCTCCTACGAGCAGTACTTC.

V usage is TRBV14 and J usage is TRBJ2-7; D unclear. This CDR3 contains 15 residues. Germline CDR1 and CDR2: SGHDN and FVKESK. V lost 1 base, J lost 5 bases, and 15 bases lay in between. CDR3 region: CASSQGVFREDEQYF. The DNA for the CDR3 is TGTGCCAGCAGCCAAGGGGTTTTCAGAGAGGACGAGCAGTACTTC.

V usage is TRBV27 and J usage is TRBJ2-2; D ambiguous. V was pared by 2 bases and J by 4 bases, with 2 bases between. Per the germline V gene, CDR1 is MNHEY and CDR2 is SMNVEV (reference sequence). The CDR3 length is 12 residues. The CDR3 DNA reads TGTGCCAGCAGTTTACTCACCGGGGAGCTGTTTTTT. Amino acids: CASSLLTGELFF.

This clone has a single count. The V call is TRBV6-1, the J call TRBJ1-1, with D perhaps matching TRBD1 (5 bases). Germline values: CDR1 MNHNS, CDR2 SASEGT. Trimming removed 6 bases from V and 2 bases from J, with 10 bases in between. The CDR3 has 13 residues. In DNA form, the CDR3 reads TGTGCCAGCAGCGACAGCTACAACACTGAAGCTTTCTTT. Residues: CASSDSYNTEAFF.

This chain joins TRBV29-1 and TRBJ1-2; D call uncertain. The CDR3 sequence is 12 residues long. V gave up 0 bases and J gave up 2 bases, with 4 bases separating them. CDR1 is SQVTM and CDR2 is ANQGSEA in the germline V gene. The CDR3 protein is CSVEDNNYGYTF. The CDR3, as DNA: TGCAGCGTTGAAGACAACAACTATGGCTACACCTTC.

The chain recombines TRBV9 with TRBJ2-5; D is perhaps TRBD1 or TRBD2 (6 bases each). V lost 3 bases and J lost 5, with 11 bases in between. CDR1 is SGDLS and CDR2 is YYNGEE in the germline V gene. The CDR3 consists of 13 residues. CDR3 sequence: CASSEGGQETQYF. In nucleotides, the CDR3 is TGTGCCAGCAGCGAGGGGGGCCAGGAGACCCAGTACTTC.

The rearrangement joins TRBV18 to TRBJ1-5, with 8 bases fitting TRBD1. The V gene's germline CDR1 is KGHSH and CDR2 LQKENI. Unmatched junction bases numbered 7, after V lost 6 bases and J lost 6 bases. The CDR3 extends over 14 amino acids. CDR3 region: CASSGTGGSQPQHF. As DNA, the CDR3 is TGTGCCAGCTCTGGGACAGGTGGGAGTCAGCCCCAGCATTTT.

The J gene is TRBJ2-3, the V gene TRBV10-3; 9 bases align to TRBD1. J was trimmed by 2 bases and V by 11 bases; bases with no gene match: 11. The CDR3 extends over 15 amino acids. Germline V lookup: CDR1 ENHRY, CDR2 SYGVKD. The CDR3 sequence: CALGLTGGVTDTQYF. Here the CDR3 DNA reads TGTGCCCTGGGGCTGACAGGGGGGGTCACAGATACGCAGTATTTT.

The chain employs TRBV18 and TRBJ2-2, with D perhaps matching TRBD1 (6 bases). Germline V gene sequence: CDR1 KGHSH, CDR2 LQKENI. The germline V and J ends were trimmed by 6 bases and 5 bases, with 13 bases remaining between them. This CDR3 comprises 14 residues. The CDR3 nucleotides are TGTGCCAGCTCTCCAGATCAGGGGACCGGGGAGCTGTTTTTT. This codes for CASSPDQGTGELFF.

This chain links TRBV28 with TRBJ1-3; D is uncertain. The germline V gene encodes CDR1 MDHEN and CDR2 SYDVKM. The germline V and J ends were trimmed by 2 bases and 0 bases, with 8 bases remaining between them. The CDR3 is 15 residues long. The CDR3 bases are TGTGCCAGCAGTTTACCGCAGCTCTCTGGAAACACCATATATTTT. It yields the protein CASSLPQLSGNTIYF.

The chain joins TRBV7-9 to TRBJ1-1, with 8 bases identical to TRBD1. Losses at the gene ends were 4 bases for V and 6 bases for J; bases not matched to a gene: 13. CDR3 length: 16 amino acids. The germline CDR1 and CDR2 sequences are SEHNR and FQNEAQ (reference sequence). The CDR3 sequence is CASSYVGQVDLSEAFF. CDR3 in DNA: TGTGCCAGCAGCTATGTGGGACAGGTTGATTTATCTGAAGCTTTCTTT.

This rearrangement joins TRBV11-3 to TRBJ2-5; 9 bases align to TRBD1. Germline loops: CDR1 SGHNT, CDR2 YENEEA. This CDR3 is 14 amino acids long. V lost 5 bases, J lost 4 bases, and 5 bases stayed unmatched. This CDR3 is CASSARTGVETQYF. The CDR3 DNA reads TGTGCCAGCAGCGCGCGGACAGGGGTAGAGACCCAGTACTTC.

J is TRBJ1-2 and V is TRBV5-1; a weak D match, TRBD1 (5 bases). Germline CDR1 is SGHRS and CDR2 is YFSETQ. With 1 base removed from V and 4 bases from J, the gap between germline ends came to 8 bases. The CDR3 spans 13 residues. CDR3 protein: CASSLMRGYGYTF. CDR3 sequence (DNA): TGCGCCAGCAGCTTGATGAGGGGCTATGGCTACACCTTC. Full variable domain (missing parts from reference TRBV5-1 and TRBJ1-2): KAGVTQTPRYLIKTRGQQVTLSCSPISGHRSVSWYQQTPGQGLQFLFEYFSETQRNKGNFPGRFSGRQFSNSRSEMNVSTLELGDSALYLCASSLMRGYGYTFGSGTRLTVV.

The chain uses TRBV7-8 and TRBJ2-7; 8 bases are a match to TRBD2. This CDR3 spans 18 amino acids. Germline V lookup: CDR1 SGHVS, CDR2 FQNEAQ. J lost 4 bases, V lost 2 bases, and 16 bases had no gene match. The CDR3 is CASSLIDSGSGGPYEQYF. DNA of the CDR3: TGTGCCAGCAGCTTAATCGACAGCGGATCGGGGGGGCCTTACGAGCAGTACTTC.

The chain employs TRBV29-1 and TRBJ1-5, with a weak D call TRBD1 (6 bases). Looked up from germline, CDR1 is SQVTM and CDR2 is ANQGSEA. V gave up 6 bases and J gave up 2 bases, with 11 bases separating them. The CDR3 is made up of 13 amino acids. For the CDR3, the DNA is TGCAGCGTAGGGGGGTTTGGCAATCAGCCCCAGCATTTT. This codes for CSVGGFGNQPQHF.

This clone was counted a few times. The chain links TRBV7-2 to TRBJ1-6; D uncertain. CDR3 length: 15 amino acids. The ends were cut back, 1 base at V and 6 bases at J, with 10 bases in the middle. The germline gives CDR1 SGHTA, CDR2 FQGNSA. CDR3 loop: CASSLGPGVNSPLHF. The DNA of the CDR3 is TGTGCCAGCAGCTTAGGCCCCGGGGTTAATTCACCCCTCCACTTT.